This TCR beta chain originates from a study of T cells in Graves' hyperthyroidism and ophthalmopathy. Study results and caveats: Appearing also in blood were most of the thyroid clonotypes expanded above 0.001.

For this clonotype: The antigen is unknown.

RNA transcripts provided the source from which TCR beta CDR3 regions were amplified. The primer set for the first-round RT-PCR of the TCR CDR3 was HTBI. TCRdb independently ran MiXCR on the multiplex PCR reads; one entry per CDR3 protein. The sample lists more than 300,000 distinct CDR3 sequences; approximately 14% were seen once. Recently diagnosed hyperthyroidism of less than 2 months' duration affected patients aged 18 to 65. The CDR3 loop spans 15 amino acids. Trimming took 10 bases from V and 3 from J; bases not matched to a gene: 12. Per germline, CDR1 LNHDA and CDR2 SQIVND (reference sequence).

Input material: blood. The J gene is TRBJ1-5, the V gene TRBV19; 7 bases are shared with TRBD1. This clonotype was sampled from a woman younger than 45 with Graves' hyperthyroidism. CDR3 sequence reads: CATGTVGEINQPQHF. In nucleotides, the CDR3 is TGTGCCACCGGGACAGTCGGTGAAATCAATCAGCCCCAGCATTTT.